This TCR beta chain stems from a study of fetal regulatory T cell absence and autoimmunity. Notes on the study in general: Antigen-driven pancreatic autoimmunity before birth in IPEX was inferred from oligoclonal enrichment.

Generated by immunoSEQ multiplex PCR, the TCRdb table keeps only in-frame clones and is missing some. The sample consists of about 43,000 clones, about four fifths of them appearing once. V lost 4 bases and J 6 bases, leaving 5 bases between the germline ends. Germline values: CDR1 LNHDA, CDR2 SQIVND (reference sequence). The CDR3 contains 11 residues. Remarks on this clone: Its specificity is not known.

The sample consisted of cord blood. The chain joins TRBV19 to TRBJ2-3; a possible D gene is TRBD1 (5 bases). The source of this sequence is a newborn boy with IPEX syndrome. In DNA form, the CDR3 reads TGTGCCAGTAGTACAGGGGATACGCAGTATTTT. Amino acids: CASSTGDTQYF.